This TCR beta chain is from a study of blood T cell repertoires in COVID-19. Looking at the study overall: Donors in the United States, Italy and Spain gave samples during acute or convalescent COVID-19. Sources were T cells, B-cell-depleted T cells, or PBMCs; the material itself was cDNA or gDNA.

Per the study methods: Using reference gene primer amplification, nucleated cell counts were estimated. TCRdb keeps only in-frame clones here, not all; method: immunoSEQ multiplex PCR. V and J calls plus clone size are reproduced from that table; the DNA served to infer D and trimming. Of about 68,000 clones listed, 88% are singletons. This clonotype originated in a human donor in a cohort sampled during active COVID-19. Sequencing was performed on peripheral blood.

CDR3 residues: CASSFDTRTNTEAFF. In nucleotides, the CDR3 is TGCGCCAGCAGCTTCGACACTCGTACGAACACTGAAGCTTTCTTT. The chain couples TRBV5-1 to TRBJ1-1; D is undetermined. CDR1 and CDR2 (germline): SGHRS, YFSETQ. This CDR3 has 15 amino acids. V was pared by 2 bases and J by 1 base, with 12 bases between.